Below, 21 T cell receptor beta chains from the same sample are listed, as sequenced in a study of shared clonotypes between healthy human individuals. Profiled with immunoSEQ multiplex PCR; TCRdb holds only in-frame clones, not every one. Among under 1 million clones listed, over 90% were seen once. Naive-designated CD8 cells lacked CD45RO, were positively enriched for CCR7, and omitted terminally differentiated effector memory CD45RA+ cells. The material sequenced was naive CD8+ T cells sorted from blood. These receptor sequences come from a man under 40 in good health.

The V and J genes are TRBV21-1 and TRBJ2-1; TRBD2, as called in the table, went unchecked against the DNA. TRBV21-1 is an annotated pseudogene. The CDR3 is 17 amino acids. In DNA, the CDR3 is TGTGCCAGCAGCAAAGCTACGCAGCGGGAGTCGATGGATGAGCAGTTCTTC. As protein: CASSKATQRESMDEQFF.

The rearrangement joins TRBV6-5 to TRBJ2-1; TRBD2 aligns across 7 bases. Trimming removed 3 bases from V and 4 bases from J; junction bases left unmatched: 3. This CDR3 contains 14 residues. Germline loops: CDR1 MNHEY, CDR2 SVGAGI. The CDR3 DNA is TGTGCCAGCAGTTATGCTAGCGGTTACAATGAGCAGTTCTTC. Protein product: CASSYASGYNEQFF.

V usage is TRBV7-9 and J usage is TRBJ2-7; D not certain. The CDR3 runs to 13 residues. V was clipped by 1 base and J by 0 bases, with 4 bases between them. Germline-derived CDR1 and CDR2 are SEHNR and FQNEAQ (reference sequence). CDR3 sequence (DNA): TGTGCCAGCAGCTTAGACTACTCCTACGAGCAGTACTTC. Its protein product is CASSLDYSYEQYF. Full variable domain (missing parts from reference TRBV7-9 and TRBJ2-7): DTGVSQNPRHKITKRGQNVTFRCDPISEHNRLYWYRQTLGQGPEFLTYFQNEAQLEKSRLLSDRFSAERPKGSFSTLEIQRTEQGDSAMYLCASSLDYSYEQYFGPGTRLTVT.

The chain joins TRBV9 to TRBJ2-2; 7 nucleotides line up with TRBD2. The CDR3 extends over 17 amino acids. After removal of 1 base from V and 1 base from J, the junction contained 7 bases not matched to a gene. Per the germline V gene, CDR1 is SGDLS and CDR2 is YYNGEE. The CDR3 bases are TGTGCCAGCAGCGTACATAGACTAGCAGAGAACACCGGGGAGCTGTTTTTT. Amino acid sequence: CASSVHRLAENTGELFF.

V is TRBV5-1 and J is TRBJ2-3; unclear D gene. Germline loops: CDR1 SGHRS, CDR2 YFSETQ. V lost 1 base and J lost 2, with 17 bases in between. The CDR3 contains 17 residues. The CDR3 DNA is TGCGCCAGCAGCTTGAAATATGAACGTCGGCACACAGATACGCAGTATTTT. Amino acids: CASSLKYERRHTDTQYF. Full variable domain (outside the CDR3, taken from reference TRBV5-1 and TRBJ2-3): KAGVTQTPRYLIKTRGQQVTLSCSPISGHRSVSWYQQTPGQGLQFLFEYFSETQRNKGNFPGRFSGRQFSNSRSEMNVSTLELGDSALYLCASSLKYERRHTDTQYFGPGTRLTVL.

The J gene is TRBJ1-2, the V gene TRBV28; 7 bases are shared with TRBD1. V trimming: 5 bases; J trimming: 1 base; junction bases outside the gene matches: 7. Per the germline V gene, CDR1 is MDHEN and CDR2 is SYDVKM. There are 15 residues in the CDR3. CDR3 region: CASSRDREVNYGYTF. Written as DNA, the CDR3 is TGTGCCAGCAGTCGCGACAGGGAAGTTAACTATGGCTACACCTTC.

This clone was seen a single time. The chain has TRBV28 and TRBJ2-7, with D tentatively TRBD2 (6 bases). The CDR3 loop spans 14 amino acids. Deletions cut 5 bases from V and 6 bases from J, with 17 bases between. The germline gives CDR1 MDHEN, CDR2 SYDVKM. The CDR3 spells CASSPAGTLFEQYF. The CDR3 nucleotides are TGTGCCAGCAGTCCAGCCGGGACTCTCTTCGAGCAGTACTTC.

This chain links TRBV5-1 with TRBJ2-4; TRBD1 might be the D (5 bases). The V and J ends lost 0 bases and 1 base respectively, with 11 bases between them. Germline-derived CDR1 and CDR2 are SGHRS and YFSETQ. This CDR3 has 16 residues. CDR3 amino acids: CASSLDGAGAKNIQYF. DNA for the CDR3: TGCGCCAGCAGCTTGGATGGGGCAGGGGCCAAAAACATTCAGTACTTC. The full variable domain, in which reference TRBV5-1 and TRBJ2-4 provide the parts outside the CDR3, is KAGVTQTPRYLIKTRGQQVTLSCSPISGHRSVSWYQQTPGQGLQFLFEYFSETQRNKGNFPGRFSGRQFSNSRSEMNVSTLELGDSALYLCASSLDGAGAKNIQYFGAGTRLSVL.

The V and J genes are TRBV7-8 and TRBJ2-3, with 15 bases lining up with TRBD2. Trimming at V came to 2 bases and at J to 1 base, leaving 1 base not matched to a gene. The CDR3 is 17 amino acids. Germline assignment: CDR1 SGHVS and CDR2 FQNEAQ. The CDR3 nucleotides are TGTGCCAGCAGCTTACGGACTAGCGGGAGGGGCACAGATACGCAGTATTTT. This gives the protein CASSLRTSGRGTDTQYF.

The chain recombines TRBV7-9 with TRBJ2-7; 9 bases line up with TRBD2. Looked up from germline, CDR1 is SEHNR and CDR2 is FQNEAQ (reference sequence). J was trimmed by 3 bases and V by 2 bases; bases with no gene match: 11. This CDR3 is built from 17 residues. The CDR3 loop reads CASSLSLAGKGGYEQYF. The CDR3, as DNA: TGTGCCAGCAGCTTATCCCTAGCGGGAAAAGGAGGCTACGAGCAGTACTTC.

The V gene is TRBV2, the J gene TRBJ2-7, with no clear D. The CDR3 spans 12 residues. CDR1 and CDR2 from the germline V gene are SNHLY and FYNNEI. The ends were cut back, 5 bases at V and 4 bases at J, with 9 bases in the middle. The CDR3: CASSHTRYEQYF. In DNA, the CDR3 is TGTGCCAGCAGTCACACACGGTACGAGCAGTACTTC.

The V gene is TRBV7-9, the J gene TRBJ2-2; D is uncertain. CDR1 and CDR2 from the germline V gene are SEHNR and FQNEAQ (reference sequence). V was shortened by 0 bases and J by 5 bases, with 10 bases between the two germline ends. The CDR3 totals 15 residues. The CDR3 here is CASSLAGLRTGELFF. In DNA form, the CDR3 reads TGTGCCAGCAGCTTAGCAGGGTTAAGGACCGGGGAGCTGTTTTTT.

CDR3 nucleotide sequence: TGTGCCAGCAGCCCCTATTTAGCGGGTCGATACAATGAGCAGTTCTTC. This gives the protein CASSPYLAGRYNEQFF. The chain uses TRBV14 and TRBJ2-1; TRBD2 agrees at 7 bases. Germline CDR1 SGHDN, CDR2 FVKESK. This CDR3 comprises 16 residues. V lost 4 bases, J lost 4 bases, and 10 bases stayed unmatched.

The J gene is TRBJ2-7, the V gene TRBV4-3; 7 nucleotides match TRBD2. The junction had 11 bases not matched to a gene; V was cut back by 0 bases and J by 6 bases. CDR1 LGHNA and CDR2 YSLEER come from the germline V gene. The CDR3 length is 16 residues. The CDR3 nucleotides read TGCGCCAGCAGCCAAGATCGGGGGGACCCGCCCGGCGAGCAGTACTTC. It translates to CASSQDRGDPPGEQYF.

V is TRBV18 and J is TRBJ1-5, with no clear D. This CDR3 is built from 15 residues. Germline V gene data show CDR1 as KGHSH and CDR2 as LQKENI. V shed 2 bases and J shed 1 base, with 9 bases lying between them. DNA of the CDR3: TGTGCCAGCTCACCATGGGTGGGGAGCAATCAGCCCCAGCATTTT. This gives the protein CASSPWVGSNQPQHF. The full variable domain, its missing parts supplied by reference TRBV18 and TRBJ1-5, is NAGVMQNPRHLVRRRGQEARLRCSPMKGHSHVYWYRQLPEEGLKFMVYLQKENIIDESGMPKERFSAEFPKEGPSILRIQQVVRGDSAAYFCASSPWVGSNQPQHFGDGTRLSIL.

This sequence joins TRBV27 and TRBJ2-3; possible D gene TRBD1, 7 bases. The length of the CDR3 is 16 residues. Trimming cost V 7 bases and J 4 bases, with 21 bases left between them. Germline V gene lookup returns CDR1 MNHEY and CDR2 SMNVEV (reference sequence). The chain's CDR3 is CASTGRGHGGPDTQYF. The CDR3 region has the DNA TGTGCCAGCACTGGAAGGGGGCATGGGGGGCCAGATACGCAGTATTTT.

The chain is built from TRBV19 and TRBJ2-5; 7 positions agree with TRBD1. CDR3 length: 13 amino acids. The trim removed 2 bases at V and 5 bases at J, leaving 2 bases unmatched. The germline V gene encodes CDR1 LNHDA and CDR2 SQIVND (reference sequence). The DNA of the CDR3 is TGTGCCAGTAGTATAAGGGGGCAGGAGACCCAGTACTTC. It encodes CASSIRGQETQYF.

Note on this clone: Distinct nucleotide sequences in the sample also encode this CDR3. The J gene is TRBJ2-1, the V gene TRBV2, with 11 bases aligning to TRBD2. CDR1 is SNHLY and CDR2 is FYNNEI in the germline V gene. V shed 6 bases and J 5 bases; nucleotides not matched to a gene: 3. The CDR3 extends over 14 amino acids. CDR3 loop: CASRGTSGNNEQFF. CDR3 nucleotides: TGTGCCAGCAGGGGGACTAGCGGAAACAATGAGCAGTTCTTC. The full variable domain, rest sourced from reference TRBV2 and TRBJ2-1, is EPEVTQTPSHQVTQMGQEVILRCVPISNHLYFYWYRQILGQKVEFLVSFYNNEISEKSEIFDDQFSVERPDGSNFTLKIRSTKLEDSAMYFCASRGTSGNNEQFFGPGTRLTVL.

The chain uses TRBV9 and TRBJ2-1; 9 positions agree with TRBD1. The CDR3 covers 18 residues. Germline V gene lookup returns CDR1 SGDLS and CDR2 YYNGEE. V shed 3 bases and J 6 bases; nucleotides not matched to a gene: 16. CDR3 nucleotide sequence: TGTGCCAGCAGCGCCGTAGGACTAGAGACAGGGGGGGTCAATGAGCAGTTCTTC. This codes for CASSAVGLETGGVNEQFF. The whole variable domain, remainder taken from reference TRBV9 and TRBJ2-1, is DSGVTQTPKHLITATGQRVTLRCSPRSGDLSVYWYQQSLDQGLQFLIQYYNGEERAKGNILERFSAQQFPDLHSELNLSSLELGDSALYFCASSAVGLETGGVNEQFFGPGTRLTVL.

The V gene is TRBV27, the J gene TRBJ1-5; D is undetermined. Germline V gene data show CDR1 as MNHEY and CDR2 as SMNVEV (reference sequence). V was clipped by 5 bases and J by 3 bases, with 17 bases between them. The CDR3 length is 16 residues. Written as DNA, the CDR3 is TGTGCCAGCAGTCCCTTGGGTGAGGGCCCCAATCAGCCCCAGCATTTT. It translates to CASSPLGEGPNQPQHF.

This clone occurred once. The chain joins TRBV5-8 to TRBJ2-7; the match to TRBD1 covers 9 bases. V was clipped by 4 bases and J by 7 bases; unmatched bases: 6. This CDR3 region has 13 residues. Germline V gives CDR1 SGHTS, CDR2 YDEGEE. The CDR3 is CASSLGQGKEQYF. CDR3 sequence (DNA): TGTGCCAGCAGCCTGGGACAGGGTAAAGAGCAGTACTTC. The whole variable domain, filled in from reference TRBV5-8 and TRBJ2-7, reads EAGVTQSPTHLIKTRGQQATLRCSPISGHTSVYWYQQALGLGLQFLLWYDEGEERNRGNFPPRFSGRQFPNYSSELNVNALELEDSALYLCASSLGQGKEQYFGPGTRLTVT.